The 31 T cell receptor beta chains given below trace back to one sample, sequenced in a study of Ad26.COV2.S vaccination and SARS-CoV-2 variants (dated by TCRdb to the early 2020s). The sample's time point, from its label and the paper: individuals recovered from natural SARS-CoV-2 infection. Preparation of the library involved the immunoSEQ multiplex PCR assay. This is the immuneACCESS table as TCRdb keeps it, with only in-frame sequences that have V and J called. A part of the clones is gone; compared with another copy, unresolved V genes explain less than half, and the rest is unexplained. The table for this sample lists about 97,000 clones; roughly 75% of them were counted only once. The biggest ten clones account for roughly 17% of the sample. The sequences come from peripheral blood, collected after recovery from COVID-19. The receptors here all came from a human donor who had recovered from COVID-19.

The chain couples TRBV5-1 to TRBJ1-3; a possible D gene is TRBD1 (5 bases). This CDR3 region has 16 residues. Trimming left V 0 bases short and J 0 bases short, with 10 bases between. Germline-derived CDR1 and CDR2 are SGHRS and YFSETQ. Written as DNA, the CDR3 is TGCGCCAGCAGCTTGGATCCAGGGAACTCTGGAAACACCATATATTTT. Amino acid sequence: CASSLDPGNSGNTIYF.

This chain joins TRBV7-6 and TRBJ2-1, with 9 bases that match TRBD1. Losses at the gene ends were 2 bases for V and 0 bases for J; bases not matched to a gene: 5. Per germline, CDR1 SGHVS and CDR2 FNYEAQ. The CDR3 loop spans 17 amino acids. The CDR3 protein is CASSLQGTGSSYNEQFF. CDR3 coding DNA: TGTGCCAGCAGCTTACAGGGGACAGGGAGCTCCTACAATGAGCAGTTCTTC.

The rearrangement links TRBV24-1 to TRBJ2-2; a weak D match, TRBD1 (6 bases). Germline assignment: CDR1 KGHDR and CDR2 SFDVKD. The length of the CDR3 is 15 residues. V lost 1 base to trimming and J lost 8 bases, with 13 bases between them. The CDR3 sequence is CATSDFAGAGGELFF. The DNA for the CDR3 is TGTGCCACCAGTGATTTTGCAGGGGCAGGGGGGGAGCTGTTTTTT.

CDR3 in amino acids: CSAKDINEQFF. For the CDR3, the DNA is TGCAGTGCCAAAGATATAAATGAGCAGTTCTTC. The chain is built from TRBV20-1 and TRBJ2-1; no clear D. Deletions cut 6 bases from V and 7 bases from J, with 10 bases between. The CDR3 has 11 amino acids. Germline loops: CDR1 DFQATT, CDR2 SNEGSKA (reference sequence).

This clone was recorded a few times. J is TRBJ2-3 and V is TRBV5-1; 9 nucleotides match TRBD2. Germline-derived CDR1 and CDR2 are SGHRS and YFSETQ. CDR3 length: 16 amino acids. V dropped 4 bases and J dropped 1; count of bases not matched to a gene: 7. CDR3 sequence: CASSPRERGGTDTQYF. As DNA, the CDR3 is TGCGCCAGCAGCCCCCGGGAGCGGGGGGGCACAGATACGCAGTATTTT.

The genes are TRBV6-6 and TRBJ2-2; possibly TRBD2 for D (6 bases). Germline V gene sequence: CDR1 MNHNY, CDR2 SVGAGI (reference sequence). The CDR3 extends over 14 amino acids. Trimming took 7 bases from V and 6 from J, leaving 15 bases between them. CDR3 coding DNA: TGTGCCAGCACGGGAAAGCCGGGGGCCGGGGAGCTGTTTTTT. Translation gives CASTGKPGAGELFF.

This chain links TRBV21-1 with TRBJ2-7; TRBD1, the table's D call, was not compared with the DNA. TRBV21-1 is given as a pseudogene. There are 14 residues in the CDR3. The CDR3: CASSARQATYEQYF. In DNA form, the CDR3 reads TGTGCCAGCAGCGCCCGACAGGCTACCTACGAGCAGTACTTC.

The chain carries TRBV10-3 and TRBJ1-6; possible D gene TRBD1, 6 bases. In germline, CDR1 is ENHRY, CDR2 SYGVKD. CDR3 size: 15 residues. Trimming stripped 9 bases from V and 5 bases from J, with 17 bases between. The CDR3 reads CAITDDGDNNSPLHF. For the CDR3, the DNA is TGTGCCATAACGGACGATGGGGACAATAATTCACCCCTCCACTTT.

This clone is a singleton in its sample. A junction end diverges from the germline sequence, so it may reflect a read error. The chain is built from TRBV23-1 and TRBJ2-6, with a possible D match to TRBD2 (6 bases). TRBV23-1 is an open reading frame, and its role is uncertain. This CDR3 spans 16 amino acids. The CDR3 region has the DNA TGCGCCAGCAGTCAATCGGGAGGTTTTGGGGCCAACATCCTGACTTTC. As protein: CASSQSGGFGANILTF.

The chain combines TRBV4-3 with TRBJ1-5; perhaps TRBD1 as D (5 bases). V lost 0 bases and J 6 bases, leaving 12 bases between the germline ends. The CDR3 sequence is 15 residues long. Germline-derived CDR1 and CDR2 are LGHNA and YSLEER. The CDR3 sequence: CASSQERSGRQPQHF. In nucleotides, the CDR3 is TGCGCCAGCAGCCAAGAAAGGTCAGGGCGTCAGCCCCAGCATTTT.

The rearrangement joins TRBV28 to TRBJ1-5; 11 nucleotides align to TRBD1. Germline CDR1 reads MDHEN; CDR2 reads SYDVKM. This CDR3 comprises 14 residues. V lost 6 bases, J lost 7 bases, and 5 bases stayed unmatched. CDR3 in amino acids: CASSRGTGGQPQHF. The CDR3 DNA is TGTGCCAGCAGCCGCGGGACAGGGGGACAGCCCCAGCATTTT.

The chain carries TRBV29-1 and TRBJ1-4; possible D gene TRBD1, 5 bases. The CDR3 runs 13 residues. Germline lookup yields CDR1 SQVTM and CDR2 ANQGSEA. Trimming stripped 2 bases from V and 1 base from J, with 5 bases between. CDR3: CSVERGTNEKLFF. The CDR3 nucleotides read TGCAGCGTTGAAAGGGGAACTAATGAAAAACTGTTTTTT. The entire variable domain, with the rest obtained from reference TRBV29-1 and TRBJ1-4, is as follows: SAVISQKPSRDICQRGTSLTIQCQVDSQVTMMFWYRQQPGQSLTLIATANQGSEATYESGFVIDKFPISRPNLTFSTLTVSNMSPEDSSIYLCSVERGTNEKLFFGSGTQLSVL.

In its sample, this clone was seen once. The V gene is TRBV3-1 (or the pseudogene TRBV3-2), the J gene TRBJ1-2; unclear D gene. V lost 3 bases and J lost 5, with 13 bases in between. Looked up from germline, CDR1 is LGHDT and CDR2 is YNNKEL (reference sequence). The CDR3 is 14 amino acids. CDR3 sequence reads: CASSHRAGRYGYTF. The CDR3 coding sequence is TGTGCCAGCAGCCACCGAGCGGGTCGATATGGCTACACCTTC.

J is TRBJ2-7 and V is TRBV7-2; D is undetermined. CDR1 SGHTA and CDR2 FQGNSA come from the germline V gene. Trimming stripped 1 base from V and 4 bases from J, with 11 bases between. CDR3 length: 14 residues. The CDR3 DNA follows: TGTGCCAGCAGCTTAGTGTTAGGAAGTTACGAGCAGTACTTC. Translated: CASSLVLGSYEQYF.

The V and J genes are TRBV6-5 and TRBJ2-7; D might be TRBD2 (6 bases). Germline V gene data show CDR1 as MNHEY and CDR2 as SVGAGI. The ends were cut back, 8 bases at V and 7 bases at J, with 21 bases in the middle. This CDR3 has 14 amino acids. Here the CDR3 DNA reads TGTGCCAGCCTGTGGGACCCGGGAGAGCGGGAGCAGTACTTC. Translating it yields CASLWDPGEREQYF.

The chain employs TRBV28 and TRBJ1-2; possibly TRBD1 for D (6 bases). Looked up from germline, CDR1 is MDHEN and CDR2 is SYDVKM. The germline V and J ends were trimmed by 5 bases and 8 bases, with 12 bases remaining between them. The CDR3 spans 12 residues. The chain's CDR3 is CASSLSRGGYTF. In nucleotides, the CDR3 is TGTGCCAGCAGTCTCTCCAGGGGCGGCTACACCTTC.

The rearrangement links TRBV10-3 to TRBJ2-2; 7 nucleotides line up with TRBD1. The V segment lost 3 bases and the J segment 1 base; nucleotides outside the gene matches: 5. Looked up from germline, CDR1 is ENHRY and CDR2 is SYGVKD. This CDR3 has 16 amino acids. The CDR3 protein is CAISDTGTVNTGELFF. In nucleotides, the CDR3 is TGTGCCATCAGTGACACCGGGACAGTGAACACCGGGGAGCTGTTTTTT.

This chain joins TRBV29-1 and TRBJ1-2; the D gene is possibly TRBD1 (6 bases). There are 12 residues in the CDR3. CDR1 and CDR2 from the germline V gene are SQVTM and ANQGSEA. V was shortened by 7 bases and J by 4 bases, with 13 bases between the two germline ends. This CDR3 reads CSAGQPAYGYTF. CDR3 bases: TGCAGCGCAGGACAGCCGGCCTATGGCTACACCTTC.

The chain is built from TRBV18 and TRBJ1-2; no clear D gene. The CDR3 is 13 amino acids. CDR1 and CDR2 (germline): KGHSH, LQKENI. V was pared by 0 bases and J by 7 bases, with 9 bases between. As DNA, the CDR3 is TGTGCCAGCTCACCACCGGGAGTAGGTGGCTACACCTTC. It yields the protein CASSPPGVGGYTF.

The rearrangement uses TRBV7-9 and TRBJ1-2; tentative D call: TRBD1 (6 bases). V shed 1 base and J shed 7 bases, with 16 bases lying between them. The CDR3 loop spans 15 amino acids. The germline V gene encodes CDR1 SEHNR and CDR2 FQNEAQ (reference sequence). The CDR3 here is CASSLEESGAGGYTF. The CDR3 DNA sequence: TGTGCCAGCAGCTTAGAGGAGTCGGGGGCGGGTGGCTACACCTTC.

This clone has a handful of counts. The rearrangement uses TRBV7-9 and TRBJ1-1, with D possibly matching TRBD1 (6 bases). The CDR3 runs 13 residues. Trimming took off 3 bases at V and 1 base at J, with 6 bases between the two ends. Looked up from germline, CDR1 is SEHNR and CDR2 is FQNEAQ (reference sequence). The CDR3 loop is CASSLGQNTEAFF. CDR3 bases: TGTGCCAGCAGCTTGGGACAGAACACTGAAGCTTTCTTT.

This CDR3 reads CASSETTGGSPLHF. In DNA, the CDR3 is TGCGCCAGCAGTGAGACCACCGGCGGTTCACCCCTCCACTTT. The rearrangement links TRBV10-2 to TRBJ1-6; D is undetermined. The CDR3 covers 14 residues. Germline V CDR1 and CDR2: WSHSY, SAAADI. The V gene lost 2 bases and the J gene lost 9 bases, with 11 bases spanning the gap.

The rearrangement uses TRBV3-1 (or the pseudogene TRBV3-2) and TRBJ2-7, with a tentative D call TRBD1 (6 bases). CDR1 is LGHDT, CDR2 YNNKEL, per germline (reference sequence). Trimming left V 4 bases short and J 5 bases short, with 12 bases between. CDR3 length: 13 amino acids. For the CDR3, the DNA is TGTGCCAGCAGCCCTACAGGGACGGACGAGCAGTACTTC. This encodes CASSPTGTDEQYF.

CDR3 amino acids: CASSLRGQYNSPLHF. The CDR3 region has the DNA TGTGCCAGCAGCTTAAGGGGACAGTATAATTCACCCCTCCACTTT. The chain has TRBV11-2 and TRBJ1-6, with 7 bases identical to TRBD1. The CDR3 contains 15 residues. Germline trimming cut 2 bases from V and 4 bases from J; bases unmatched to any gene: 2. Germline CDR1 and CDR2: SGHAT and FQNNGV.

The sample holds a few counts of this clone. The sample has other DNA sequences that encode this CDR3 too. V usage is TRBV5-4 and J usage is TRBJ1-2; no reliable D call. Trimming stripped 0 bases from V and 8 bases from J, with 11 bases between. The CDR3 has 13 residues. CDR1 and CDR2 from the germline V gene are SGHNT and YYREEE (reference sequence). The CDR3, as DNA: TGTGCCAGCAGCTTGGTCGACGGCGACGGCTACACCTTC. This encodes CASSLVDGDGYTF.

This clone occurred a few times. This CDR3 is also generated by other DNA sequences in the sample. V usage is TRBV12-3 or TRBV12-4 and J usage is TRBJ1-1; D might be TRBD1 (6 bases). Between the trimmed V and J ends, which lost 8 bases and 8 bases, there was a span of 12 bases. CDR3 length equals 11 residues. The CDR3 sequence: CASSRGPEAFF. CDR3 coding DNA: TGTGCCAGCTCCAGGGGTCCCGAAGCTTTCTTT.

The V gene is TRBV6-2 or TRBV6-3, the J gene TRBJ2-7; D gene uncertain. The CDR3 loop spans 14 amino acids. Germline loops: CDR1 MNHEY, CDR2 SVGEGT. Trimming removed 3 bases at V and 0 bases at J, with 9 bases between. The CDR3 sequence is CASSYEPDSYEQYF. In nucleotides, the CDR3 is TGTGCCAGCAGTTATGAGCCAGACTCCTACGAGCAGTACTTC.

CDR3 in amino acids: CASGFNPGELYEQYF. In nucleotides, the CDR3 is TGTGCTAGTGGTTTTAACCCAGGGGAACTCTACGAGCAGTACTTC. The V and J genes are TRBV12-5 and TRBJ2-7; perhaps TRBD1 as D (6 bases). CDR3 size: 15 residues. Germline assignment: CDR1 LGHNT and CDR2 FRNRAP. The V gene lost 3 bases and the J gene lost 3 bases, with 15 bases spanning the gap.

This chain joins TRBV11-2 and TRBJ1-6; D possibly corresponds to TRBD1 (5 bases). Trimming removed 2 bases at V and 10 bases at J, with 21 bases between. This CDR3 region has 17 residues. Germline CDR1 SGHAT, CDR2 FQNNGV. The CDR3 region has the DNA TGTGCCAGCAGCTTATGGGTGGGGGGACGTTCGGGATCACCCCTCCACTTT. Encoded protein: CASSLWVGGRSGSPLHF. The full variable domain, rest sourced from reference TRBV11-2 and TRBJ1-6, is EAGVAQSPRYKIIEKRQSVAFWCNPISGHATLYWYQQILGQGPKLLIQFQNNGVVDDSQLPKDRFSAERLKGVDSTLKIQPAKLEDSAVYLCASSLWVGGRSGSPLHFGNGTRLTVT.

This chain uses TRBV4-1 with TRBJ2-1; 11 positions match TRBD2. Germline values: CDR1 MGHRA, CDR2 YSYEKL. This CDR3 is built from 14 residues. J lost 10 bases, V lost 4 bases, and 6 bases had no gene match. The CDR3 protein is CASSRSGGAYEQFF. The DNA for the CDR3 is TGCGCCAGCAGCCGTAGCGGGGGGGCATACGAGCAGTTCTTC.

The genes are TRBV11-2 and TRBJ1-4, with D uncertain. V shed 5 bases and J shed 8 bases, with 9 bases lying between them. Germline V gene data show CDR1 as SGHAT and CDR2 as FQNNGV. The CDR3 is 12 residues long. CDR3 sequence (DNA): TGTGCCAGCAGCCCAAAGTCGGAAAAACTGTTTTTT. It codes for CASSPKSEKLFF.